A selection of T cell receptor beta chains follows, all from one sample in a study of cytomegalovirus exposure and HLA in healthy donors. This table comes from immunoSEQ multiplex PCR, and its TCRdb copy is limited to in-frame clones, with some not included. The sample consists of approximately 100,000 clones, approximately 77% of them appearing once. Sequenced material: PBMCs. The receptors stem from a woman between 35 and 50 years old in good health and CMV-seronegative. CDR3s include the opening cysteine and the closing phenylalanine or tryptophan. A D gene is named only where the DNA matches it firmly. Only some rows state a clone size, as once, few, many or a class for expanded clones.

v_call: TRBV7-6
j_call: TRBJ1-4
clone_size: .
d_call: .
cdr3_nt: TGTGCCAGCAGCTTAGGTCCGTCAGGGCCAAACGAAAAACTGTTTTTT
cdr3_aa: CASSLGPSGPNEKLFF

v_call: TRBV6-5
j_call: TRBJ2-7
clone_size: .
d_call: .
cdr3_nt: TGTGCCAGCAGTCGATCCGGGGATCTATATGGGCAGTACTTC
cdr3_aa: CASSRSGDLYGQYF

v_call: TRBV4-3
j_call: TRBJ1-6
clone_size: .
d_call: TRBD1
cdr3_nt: TGCGCCAGCAGCCAAGATCATAGGGGGCTCTATAATTCACCCCTCCACTTT
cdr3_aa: CASSQDHRGLYNSPLHF

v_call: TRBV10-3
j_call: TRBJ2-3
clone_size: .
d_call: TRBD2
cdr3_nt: TGTGCCATCAGTGAAAGCCCTAGCGGGGGCCCCTTACGCACAGATACGCAGTATTTT
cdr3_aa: CAISESPSGGPLRTDTQYF

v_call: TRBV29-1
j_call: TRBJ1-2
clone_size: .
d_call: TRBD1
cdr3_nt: TGCAGCGTTGCTTCGACTACAGGGGGCGGTGGCTACACCTTC
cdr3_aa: CSVASTTGGGGYTF

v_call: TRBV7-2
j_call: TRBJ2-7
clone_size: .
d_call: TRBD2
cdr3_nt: TGTGCCAGCAGCCGTGTCGGGGGGGCTTCGGAGCAGTACTTC
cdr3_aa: CASSRVGGASEQYF

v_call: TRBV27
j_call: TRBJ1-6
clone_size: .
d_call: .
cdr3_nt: TGTGCCAGCAGTTTAAATTCCGTAGGTGGACCTGTCAGGGCCCTCCACTTT
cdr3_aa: CASSLNSVGGPVRALHF

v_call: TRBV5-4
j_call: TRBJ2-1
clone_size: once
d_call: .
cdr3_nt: TGTGCCAGCAGCCGCGACAGAGCCACCTACAATGAGCAGTTCTTC
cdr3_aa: CASSRDRATYNEQFF

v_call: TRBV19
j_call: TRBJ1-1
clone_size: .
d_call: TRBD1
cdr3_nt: TGTGCCAGTACAATACAGGGGAGCACTGAAGCTTTCTTT
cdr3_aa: CASTIQGSTEAFF

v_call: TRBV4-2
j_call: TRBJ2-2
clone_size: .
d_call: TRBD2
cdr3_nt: TGTGCCAGCAGCCAAGTAACAGCGGGGGGGAACACCGGGGAGCTGTTTTTT
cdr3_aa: CASSQVTAGGNTGELFF

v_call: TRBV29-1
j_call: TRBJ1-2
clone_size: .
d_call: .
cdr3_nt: TGCAGCGTTGAAAGCGGGGGGGCCTATGGCTACACCTTC
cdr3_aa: CSVESGGAYGYTF

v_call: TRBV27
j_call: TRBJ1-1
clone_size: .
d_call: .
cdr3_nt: TGTGCCAGCAGTTTATCAGCCGTCACGAACACTGAAGCTTTCTTT
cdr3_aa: CASSLSAVTNTEAFF

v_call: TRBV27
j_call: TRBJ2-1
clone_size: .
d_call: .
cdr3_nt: TGTGCCAGCAGCCCCGACAGCTCCTACAATGAGCAGTTCTTC
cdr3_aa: CASSPDSSYNEQFF

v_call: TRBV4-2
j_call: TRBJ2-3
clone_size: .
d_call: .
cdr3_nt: TGTGCCAGCAGCCAACCTCAGACTAGTTCAGATACGCAGTATTTT
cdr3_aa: CASSQPQTSSDTQYF

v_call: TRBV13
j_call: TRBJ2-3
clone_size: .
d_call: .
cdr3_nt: TGTGCCAGCAGCTTAGGCCTGGGGCTGGGCACAGATACGCAGTATTTT
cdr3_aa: CASSLGLGLGTDTQYF

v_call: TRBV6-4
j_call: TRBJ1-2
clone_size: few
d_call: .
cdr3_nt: TGTGCCAGCAGTGACTCGGGGGGTGGTCACTATGGCTACACCTTC
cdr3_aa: CASSDSGGGHYGYTF

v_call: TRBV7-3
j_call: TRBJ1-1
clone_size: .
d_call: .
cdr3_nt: TGTGCCAGCAGCTTAACAGGGACTCCGGCTGAAGCTTTCTTT
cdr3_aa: CASSLTGTPAEAFF

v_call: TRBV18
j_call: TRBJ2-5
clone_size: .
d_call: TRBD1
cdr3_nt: TGTGCCAGCTCAAGGACAGGGTCGGGGGAGACCCAGTACTTC
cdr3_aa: CASSRTGSGETQYF

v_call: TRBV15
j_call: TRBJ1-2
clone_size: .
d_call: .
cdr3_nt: TGTGCCACCAGCAGAGATCAGGCAGGGGCTCTTGGCTACACCTTC
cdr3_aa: CATSRDQAGALGYTF

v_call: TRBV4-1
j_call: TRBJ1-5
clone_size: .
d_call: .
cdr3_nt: TGCGCCAGCAGCCAAGATAGCTTTGGCAATCAGCCCCAGCATTTT
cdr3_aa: CASSQDSFGNQPQHF

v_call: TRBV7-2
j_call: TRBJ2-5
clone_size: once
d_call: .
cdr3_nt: TGTGCCAGCAGCTTAGGAGTGGCGACTGGGGGCACCCAGTACTTC
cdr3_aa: CASSLGVATGGTQYF

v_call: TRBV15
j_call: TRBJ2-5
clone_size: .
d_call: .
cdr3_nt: TGTGCCACCAGCAGAGATCTTGGGTCATCGCGGGAGACCCAGTACTTC
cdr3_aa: CATSRDLGSSRETQYF

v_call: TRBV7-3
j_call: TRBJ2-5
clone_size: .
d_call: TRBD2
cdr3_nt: TGTGCCAGCAGCGCGGGGGGGCTAGGAGAGACCCAGTACTTC
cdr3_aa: CASSAGGLGETQYF

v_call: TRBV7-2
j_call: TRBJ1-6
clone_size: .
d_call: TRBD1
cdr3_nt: TGTGCCAGCAGCTTGCTGGGACAGGGGAATTCACCCCTCCACTTT
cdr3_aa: CASSLLGQGNSPLHF

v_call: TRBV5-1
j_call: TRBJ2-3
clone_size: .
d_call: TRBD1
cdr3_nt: TGCGCCAGCAGCTTGGCCAGGGCAGGGGGAACAGATACGCAGTATTTT
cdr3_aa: CASSLARAGGTDTQYF

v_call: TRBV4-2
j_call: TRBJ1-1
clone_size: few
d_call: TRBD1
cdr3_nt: TGTGCCAGCAGCCAAGAACGGGGACAGCAAGCTTTCTTT
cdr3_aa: CASSQERGQQAFF

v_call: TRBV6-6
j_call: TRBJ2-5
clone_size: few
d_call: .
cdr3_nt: TGTGCCAGCAGTTATTATAGGAGGGAGACCCAGTACTTC
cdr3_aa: CASSYYRRETQYF

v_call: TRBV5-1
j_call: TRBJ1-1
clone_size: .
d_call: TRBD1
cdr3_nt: TGCGCCAGCAGCTTCGACAGGGCCGAAGCTTTCTTT
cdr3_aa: CASSFDRAEAFF

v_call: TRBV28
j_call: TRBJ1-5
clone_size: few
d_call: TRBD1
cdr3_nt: TGTGCCAGCTTCAACCGGGACAGGGTCAATCAGCCCCAGCATTTT
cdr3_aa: CASFNRDRVNQPQHF

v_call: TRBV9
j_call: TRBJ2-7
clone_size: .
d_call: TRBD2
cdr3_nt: TGTGCCAGCAGCGTAGATCTAGCGGCCTCCTACGAGCAGTACTTC
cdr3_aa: CASSVDLAASYEQYF

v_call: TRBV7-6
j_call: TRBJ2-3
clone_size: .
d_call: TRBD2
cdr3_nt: TGTGCCAGCAGCCTGCGACTAGCGGGGAGCACAGATACGCAGTATTTT
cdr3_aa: CASSLRLAGSTDTQYF

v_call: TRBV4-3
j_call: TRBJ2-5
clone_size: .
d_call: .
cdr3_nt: TGCGCCAGCAGCCTAGGAGTAGGGGACCAAGAGACCCAGTACTTC
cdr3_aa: CASSLGVGDQETQYF

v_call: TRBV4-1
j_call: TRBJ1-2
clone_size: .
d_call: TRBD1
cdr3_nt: TGCGCCAGCAGCCCAAACCCGGGACAGGACTATGGCTACACCTTC
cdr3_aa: CASSPNPGQDYGYTF

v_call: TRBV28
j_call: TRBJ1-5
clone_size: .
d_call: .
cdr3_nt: TGTGCCAGCAGCAGCGGTTACGAGGAGCAGCCCCAGCATTTT
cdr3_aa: CASSSGYEEQPQHF

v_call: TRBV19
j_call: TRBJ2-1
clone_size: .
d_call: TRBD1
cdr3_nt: TGTGCCAGTAAAGAGACAGGGGTAAACAATGAGCAGTTCTTC
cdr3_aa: CASKETGVNNEQFF

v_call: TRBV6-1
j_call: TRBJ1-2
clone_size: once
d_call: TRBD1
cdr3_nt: TGTGCCAGCAGTGAGGGACAGGGGGCTGACTATGGCTACACCTTC
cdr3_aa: CASSEGQGADYGYTF

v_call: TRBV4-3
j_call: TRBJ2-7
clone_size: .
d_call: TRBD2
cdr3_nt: TGCGCCAGCAGCCAAGATTCTCGGGGACTAGCGGCCTACGAGCAGTACTTC
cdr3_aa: CASSQDSRGLAAYEQYF

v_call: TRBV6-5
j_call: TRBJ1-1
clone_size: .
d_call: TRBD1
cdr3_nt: TGTGCCAGCAGTTACTCGAGAGATGACAGGGCGGATGAAGCTTTCTTT
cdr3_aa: CASSYSRDDRADEAFF

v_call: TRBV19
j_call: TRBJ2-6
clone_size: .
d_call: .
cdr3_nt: TGTGCCAGCCGACAGTACCCATCTGGGGCCAACGTCCTGACTTTC
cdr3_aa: CASRQYPSGANVLTF

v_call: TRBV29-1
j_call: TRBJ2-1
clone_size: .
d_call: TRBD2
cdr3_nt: TGCAGCGTCTCTGGACTAGCGGGGAATGAGCAGTTCTTC
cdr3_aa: CSVSGLAGNEQFF

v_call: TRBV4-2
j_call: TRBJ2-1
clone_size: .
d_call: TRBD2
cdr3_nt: TGTGCCAGCAGCCAAGATCGGTGGGGGGGGGCCTACAATGAGCAGTTCTTC
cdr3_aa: CASSQDRWGGAYNEQFF

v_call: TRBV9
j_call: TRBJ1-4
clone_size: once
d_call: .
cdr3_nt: TGTGCCAGCTCTTCGGGGGTTGGGGAAAAACTGTTTTTT
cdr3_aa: CASSSGVGEKLFF

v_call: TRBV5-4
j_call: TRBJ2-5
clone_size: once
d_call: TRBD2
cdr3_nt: TGTGCCAGCAGCCAGACTAGCGGGGACTATGTGGAGACCCAGTACTTC
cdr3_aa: CASSQTSGDYVETQYF

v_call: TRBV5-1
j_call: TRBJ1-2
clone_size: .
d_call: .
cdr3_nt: TGCGCCAGCAGCTTGTTCGGGGAAGGCTACACCTTC
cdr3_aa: CASSLFGEGYTF

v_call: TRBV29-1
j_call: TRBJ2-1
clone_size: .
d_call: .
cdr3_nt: TGCAGCGTAGGGGTAAATGAGCAGTTCTTC
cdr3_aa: CSVGVNEQFF

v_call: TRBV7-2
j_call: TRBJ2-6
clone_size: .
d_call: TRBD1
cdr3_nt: TGTGCCAGCAGCGGACAGGGCGCCTCTGGGGCCAACGTCCTGACTTTC
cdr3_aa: CASSGQGASGANVLTF

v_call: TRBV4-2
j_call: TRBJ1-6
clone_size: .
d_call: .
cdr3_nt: TGTGCCAGCAGCCAAGATTCAACTGCCCTTTCCAATTCACCCCTCCACTTT
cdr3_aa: CASSQDSTALSNSPLHF

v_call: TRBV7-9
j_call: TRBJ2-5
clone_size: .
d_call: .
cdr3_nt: TGTGCCAGCAGCTTAGGGCCCCAAGAGACCCAGTACTTC
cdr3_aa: CASSLGPQETQYF

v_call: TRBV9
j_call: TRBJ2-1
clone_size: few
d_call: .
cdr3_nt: TGTGCCAGCAGCGTAGAGCTTAGATTGAGTGAGCAGTTCTTC
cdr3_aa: CASSVELRLSEQFF

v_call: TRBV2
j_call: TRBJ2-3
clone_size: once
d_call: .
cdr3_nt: TGTGCCAGCGGTGAGGCGGAAACACCTAGCACAGATACGCAGTATTTT
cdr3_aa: CASGEAETPSTDTQYF

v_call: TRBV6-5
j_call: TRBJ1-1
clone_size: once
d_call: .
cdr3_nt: TGTGCCAGCAGCCAGGGGTTAGGCACTGAAGCTTTCTTT
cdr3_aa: CASSQGLGTEAFF

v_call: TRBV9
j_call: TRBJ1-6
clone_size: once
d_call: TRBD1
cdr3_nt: TGTGCCAGCAGCCCAAGGGGACAGGCTAATTCACCCCTCCACTTT
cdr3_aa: CASSPRGQANSPLHF

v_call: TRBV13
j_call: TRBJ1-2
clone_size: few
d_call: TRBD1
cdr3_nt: TGTGCCAGCAGCGCCACACAGGGGGCCGGAGGCTACACCTTC
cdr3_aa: CASSATQGAGGYTF

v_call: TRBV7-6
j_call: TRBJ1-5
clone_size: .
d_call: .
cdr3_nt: TGTGCCAGCAGCCGACAGTTCAATCAGCCCCAGCATTTT
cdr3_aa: CASSRQFNQPQHF

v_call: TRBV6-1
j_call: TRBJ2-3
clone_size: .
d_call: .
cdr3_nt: TGTGCCAGCAGTGTTGGAGTTGGCACAGATACGCAGTATTTT
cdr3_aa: CASSVGVGTDTQYF

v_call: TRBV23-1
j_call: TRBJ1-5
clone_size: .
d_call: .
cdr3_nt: TGCGCCAGCAGCCCGTTGTGGGGGCTAATTTATAGCAATCAGCCCCAGCATTTT
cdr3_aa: CASSPLWGLIYSNQPQHF